This is a list of T cell receptor beta chains from one sample in a study of cytomegalovirus exposure and HLA in healthy donors. Sequencing was performed with immunoSEQ multiplex PCR; in TCRdb, only in-frame clones are kept and a portion is missing. The sample holds 150,000 or so clones, 80% to 90% seen once. Sequencing used PBMCs. These receptors were taken from a woman between 25 and 40 years old in good health and CMV-seropositive. Both conserved end residues are part of each CDR3. D genes are given only for firm matches.

d_gene | j_gene | v_gene | CDR3aa
- | TRBJ2-3 | TRBV29-1 | CSACWSGDTQYF
- | TRBJ1-5 | TRBV15 | CATSSDRYGNQPQHF
TRBD1 | TRBJ1-2 | TRBV9 | CASSSHRGDYGYTF
- | TRBJ1-5 | TRBV6-1 | CASSEGGVRPQHF
- | TRBJ1-3 | TRBV18 | CASSARTSSGNTIYF
- | TRBJ2-5 | TRBV2 | CASSAEGETQYF
- | TRBJ2-7 | TRBV5-1 | CASSLEGGLTYEQYF
TRBD1 | TRBJ2-7 | TRBV11-2 | CASSLGTGISYEQYF
TRBD1 | TRBJ2-7 | TRBV28 | CASSFRRDRGYEQYF
TRBD2 | TRBJ2-5 | TRBV11-2 | CASSTGLAGGPETQYF
TRBD1 | TRBJ1-1 | TRBV7-2 | CASSPPTGDAFF
- | TRBJ1-3 | TRBV4-1 | CASSQDPSGNTIYF
- | TRBJ2-3 | TRBV29-1 | CSVEEDGGQSTDTQYF
- | TRBJ2-1 | TRBV7-6 | CASSLTAYNEQFF
- | TRBJ1-1 | TRBV18 | CASSPRDFRMNTEAFF
- | TRBJ1-2 | TRBV9 | CASSVGPYGGVYGYTF
- | TRBJ2-1 | TRBV5-1 | CASSLGTTYNEQFF
- | TRBJ2-7 | TRBV2 | CAVTAKSSYEQYF